These T cell receptor beta chains were read from a single sample in a study of blood T cell repertoires in COVID-19. Sequenced by immunoSEQ multiplex PCR; TCRdb stores in-frame clones only, minus some. This sample has about 60,000 clones, with 80% to 90% found just once. The sample was PBMCs or T cells enriched from blood (not recorded which). The origin of the receptors is a woman in her forties with acute COVID-19. The CDR3 runs from the conserved cysteine through the conserved F or W. Fields, in order: CDR3 DNA, CDR3 protein, D gene, V gene, J gene, clone size. A D gene is named only where the DNA matches it firmly. The size entry is marked missing in some rows and otherwise reads once, few, many or a size class.

DNA: TGCGCCAGCAGCTTGGAGGCAGGGGGCCCGGATACGCAGTATTTT; CDR3: CASSLEAGGPDTQYF; D: TRBD1; V: TRBV5-1; J: TRBJ2-3; size: NA
DNA: TGTGCCAGCTCACCGGCAGTGAACACCGGGGAGCTGTTTTTT; CDR3: CASSPAVNTGELFF; D: NA; V: TRBV18; J: TRBJ2-2; size: NA
DNA: TGTGCCAGTAGGGGGACAGGGGTAAATTCACCCCTCCACTTT; CDR3: CASRGTGVNSPLHF; D: TRBD1; V: TRBV19; J: TRBJ1-6; size: NA
DNA: TGCGCCAGCAGCCAACAAGACGGGACAGATAGCACAGATACGCAGTATTTT; CDR3: CASSQQDGTDSTDTQYF; D: TRBD1; V: TRBV4-1; J: TRBJ2-3; size: NA
DNA: TGTGCCAGCAGCCGCAGACAGGGACCCATGAACACTGAAGCTTTCTTT; CDR3: CASSRRQGPMNTEAFF; D: TRBD1; V: TRBV7-6; J: TRBJ1-1; size: NA
DNA: TGTGCCAGCAGTCGTCCCGGGACAGGGACACAAGCCAAAAACATTCAGTACTTC; CDR3: CASSRPGTGTQAKNIQYF; D: TRBD1; V: TRBV5-4; J: TRBJ2-4; size: NA
DNA: TGCAGTGCTAGTCCCCTCGACAGGCTCTACACCTTC; CDR3: CSASPLDRLYTF; D: NA; V: TRBV20-1; J: TRBJ1-2; size: few
DNA: TGTGCCAGCAGCCAAGGGCAGACTAATGAAAAACTGTTTTTT; CDR3: CASSQGQTNEKLFF; D: NA; V: TRBV3-1/TRBV3-2; J: TRBJ1-4; size: NA
DNA: TGTGCCAGCAGCCGCCCAGGGGTCACAGATACGCAGTATTTT; CDR3: CASSRPGVTDTQYF; D: NA; V: TRBV3-1/TRBV3-2; J: TRBJ2-3; size: NA
DNA: TGTGCCAGCAGTTTACCAGATGGCGGCTACACCTTC; CDR3: CASSLPDGGYTF; D: NA; V: TRBV12-3/TRBV12-4; J: TRBJ1-2; size: NA
DNA: TGTGCCAGCACCCCAGGGGGGGTGGGACTAGCGGGAGACTACGAGCAGTACTTC; CDR3: CASTPGGVGLAGDYEQYF; D: TRBD2; V: TRBV2; J: TRBJ2-7; size: NA
DNA: TGTGCCAGCAACGCAGGCTCCTATAGCAATCAGCCCCAGCATTTT; CDR3: CASNAGSYSNQPQHF; D: NA; V: TRBV28; J: TRBJ1-5; size: NA
DNA: TGTGCCACCAGAGGGGACAGTAATTCACCCCTCCACTTT; CDR3: CATRGDSNSPLHF; D: TRBD1; V: TRBV24-1; J: TRBJ1-6; size: NA
DNA: TGTGCCAGCAGTCCCTCTGTTGATACGCAGTATTTT; CDR3: CASSPSVDTQYF; D: NA; V: TRBV27; J: TRBJ2-3; size: NA
DNA: TGTGCCAGCAGGGGGAGGGCGTATCAGCCCCAGCATTTT; CDR3: CASRGRAYQPQHF; D: NA; V: TRBV27; J: TRBJ1-5; size: once
DNA: TGTGCCAGCAGAATCGGTGGCACGGGTGGCTACACCTTC; CDR3: CASRIGGTGGYTF; D: NA; V: TRBV28; J: TRBJ1-2; size: NA
DNA: TGTGCCAGCAGCCAAGTCAGGAACACTGAAGCTTTCTTT; CDR3: CASSQVRNTEAFF; D: NA; V: TRBV4-2; J: TRBJ1-1; size: NA
DNA: TGTGCCAGCAGTTCACCCCAGGGGGCGAGCACTGAAGCTTTCTTT; CDR3: CASSSPQGASTEAFF; D: TRBD1; V: TRBV28; J: TRBJ1-1; size: NA
DNA: TGTGCCAGCAACCCCTCGTCGGACAGTTCTAACTATGGCTACACCTTC; CDR3: CASNPSSDSSNYGYTF; D: NA; V: TRBV28; J: TRBJ1-2; size: NA
DNA: TGTGCCAGCAGTTACTCGAGGGACAGGCGCTACGAGCAGTACTTC; CDR3: CASSYSRDRRYEQYF; D: TRBD1; V: TRBV6-5; J: TRBJ2-7; size: NA
DNA: TGTGCCAGCAGTTGGGACAGGGTGAACACTGAAGCTTTCTTT; CDR3: CASSWDRVNTEAFF; D: TRBD1; V: TRBV6-5; J: TRBJ1-1; size: NA
DNA: TGTGCCAGCAGCCAAGATCCTGGGAGGGCCTTGACAGATACGCAGTATTTT; CDR3: CASSQDPGRALTDTQYF; D: TRBD2; V: TRBV3-1/TRBV3-2; J: TRBJ2-3; size: NA
DNA: TGTGCCAGCAGCGACAGGGTTGAAAAACTGTTTTTT; CDR3: CASSDRVEKLFF; D: TRBD1; V: TRBV5-8; J: TRBJ1-4; size: NA
DNA: TGTGCCAGCAGGACGGGACAGACGGGGACTGAAGCTTTCTTT; CDR3: CASRTGQTGTEAFF; D: TRBD1; V: TRBV5-4; J: TRBJ1-1; size: NA
DNA: TGTGCCAGCAGCACCTCCGGGACTAGCGGGAGGCCGTACACCGGGGAGCTGTTTTTT; CDR3: CASSTSGTSGRPYTGELFF; D: NA; V: TRBV21-1; J: TRBJ2-2; size: NA
DNA: TGTGCCAGCAGCCAAGTGTCCAGCGGGAGCTACAATGAGCAGTTCTTC; CDR3: CASSQVSSGSYNEQFF; D: TRBD2; V: TRBV4-2; J: TRBJ2-1; size: NA
DNA: TGTGCCAGCAGTGACCAGGGATACACCGGGGAGCTGTTTTTT; CDR3: CASSDQGYTGELFF; D: NA; V: TRBV2; J: TRBJ2-2; size: NA
DNA: TGCGCCAGCAGGCCCCGGGCGGGGGGGAACACAGATACGCAGTATTTT; CDR3: CASRPRAGGNTDTQYF; D: TRBD2; V: TRBV5-1; J: TRBJ2-3; size: NA
DNA: TGTGCCAGCAGCTTAGGCGACGAGCAGTACTTC; CDR3: CASSLGDEQYF; D: NA; V: TRBV7-9; J: TRBJ2-7; size: NA
DNA: TGTGCCACCAGCACCCACCAAGGAGCGCCCCAGCATTTT; CDR3: CATSTHQGAPQHF; D: NA; V: TRBV15; J: TRBJ1-5; size: NA
DNA: TGTGCCAGCAGGGACAGGGTCAATCAGCCCCAGCATTTT; CDR3: CASRDRVNQPQHF; D: TRBD1; V: TRBV28; J: TRBJ1-5; size: NA
DNA: TGTGCCAGCTCACCCCTTCGACTAGCGGGGGGGAACCCCGGGGAGCTGTTTTTT; CDR3: CASSPLRLAGGNPGELFF; D: TRBD2; V: TRBV18; J: TRBJ2-2; size: NA
DNA: TGTGCCAGTAGGCCCGACCGTCCGGGAGGCACCGGGGAGCTGTTTTTT; CDR3: CASRPDRPGGTGELFF; D: TRBD2; V: TRBV19; J: TRBJ2-2; size: NA
DNA: TGTGCCAGCAGCGTAGACAGTTTGCTTGGAAACACCATATATTTT; CDR3: CASSVDSLLGNTIYF; D: NA; V: TRBV9; J: TRBJ1-3; size: few
DNA: TGTGCCAGCAGGAGAGAGCCCACCGGGGAGCTGTTTTTT; CDR3: CASRREPTGELFF; D: NA; V: TRBV2; J: TRBJ2-2; size: NA
DNA: TGCAGCGTTGAGTTGGACAGGGGAGAGAGGAGCTACACCTTC; CDR3: CSVELDRGERSYTF; D: TRBD1; V: TRBV29-1; J: TRBJ1-2; size: NA
DNA: TGCAGCGCGAGGACAGGGCAGTACAATGAGCAGTTCTTC; CDR3: CSARTGQYNEQFF; D: TRBD1; V: TRBV29-1; J: TRBJ2-1; size: NA
DNA: TGTGCCAGCAGCCCGACGGCGGATATGAACACTGAAGCTTTCTTT; CDR3: CASSPTADMNTEAFF; D: NA; V: TRBV3-1/TRBV3-2; J: TRBJ1-1; size: NA
DNA: TGTGCCAGCAGCGGGACTATCGGGTCCTACAATGAGCAGTTCTTC; CDR3: CASSGTIGSYNEQFF; D: TRBD2; V: TRBV7-9; J: TRBJ2-1; size: NA
DNA: TGCGCCAGCAGCTTGGATCAGGTTCGCACTGAAGCTTTCTTT; CDR3: CASSLDQVRTEAFF; D: NA; V: TRBV5-1; J: TRBJ1-1; size: NA
DNA: TGTGCCAGCAGTTTACAGGCTCTGGGGCTAGTGCCTGAGCAGTTCTTC; CDR3: CASSLQALGLVPEQFF; D: NA; V: TRBV28; J: TRBJ2-1; size: NA
DNA: TGCGCCAGCAGCTTGGAATTCGTGGTAGCGGGGATGGGGAATGAGCAGTTCTTC; CDR3: CASSLEFVVAGMGNEQFF; D: TRBD2; V: TRBV5-1; J: TRBJ2-1; size: NA
DNA: TGTGCCAGCAGTTTATCGTCGGGGGGCGCAGGCAATCAGCCCCAGCATTTT; CDR3: CASSLSSGGAGNQPQHF; D: NA; V: TRBV28; J: TRBJ1-5; size: once
DNA: TGTGCCAGCAGTGTCACAGGGGACGTCTCCTACGAGCAGTACTTC; CDR3: CASSVTGDVSYEQYF; D: TRBD1; V: TRBV27; J: TRBJ2-7; size: once
DNA: TGTGCCAGCAGCGAAGGGACAGCCTCTTTGTATACGCAGTATTTT; CDR3: CASSEGTASLYTQYF; D: TRBD1; V: TRBV7-7; J: TRBJ2-3; size: NA
DNA: TGTGCCAGCTTTGGGTCAACGGAGCAGCCCCAGCATTTT; CDR3: CASFGSTEQPQHF; D: NA; V: TRBV28; J: TRBJ1-5; size: NA
DNA: TGCGCCAGCAGTTCTTTCAGGGAGAACACTGAAGCTTTCTTT; CDR3: CASSSFRENTEAFF; D: NA; V: TRBV10-1; J: TRBJ1-1; size: NA
DNA: TGCGCCAGCAGCTTGGTGGGACCGGGACAGGGGTTTAATTCACCCCTCCACTTT; CDR3: CASSLVGPGQGFNSPLHF; D: TRBD1; V: TRBV5-1; J: TRBJ1-6; size: few
DNA: TGCGCCAGCAGTGAGGGGGCAGGGAGCACAGATACGCAGTATTTT; CDR3: CASSEGAGSTDTQYF; D: NA; V: TRBV10-1; J: TRBJ2-3; size: many
DNA: TGTGCCAGTAGTATGACAAGCTACGCACACAATGAGCAGTTCTTC; CDR3: CASSMTSYAHNEQFF; D: NA; V: TRBV19; J: TRBJ2-1; size: NA
DNA: TGTGCCAGCAGTGTCGACAGGGACACCGGGGAGCTGTTTTTT; CDR3: CASSVDRDTGELFF; D: TRBD1; V: TRBV6-4; J: TRBJ2-2; size: NA
DNA: TGTGCCAGCAGCCAAGGAGGGATTAGCAATCAGCCCCAGCATTTT; CDR3: CASSQGGISNQPQHF; D: NA; V: TRBV3-1/TRBV3-2; J: TRBJ1-5; size: NA